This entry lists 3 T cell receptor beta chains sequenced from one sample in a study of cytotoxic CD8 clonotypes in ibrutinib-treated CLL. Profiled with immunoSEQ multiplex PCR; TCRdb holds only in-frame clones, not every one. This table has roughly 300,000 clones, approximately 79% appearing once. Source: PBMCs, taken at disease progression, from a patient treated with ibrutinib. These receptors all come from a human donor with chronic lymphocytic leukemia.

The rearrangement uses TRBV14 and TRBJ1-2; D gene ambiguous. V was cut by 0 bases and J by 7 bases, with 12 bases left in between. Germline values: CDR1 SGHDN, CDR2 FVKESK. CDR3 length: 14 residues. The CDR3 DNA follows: TGTGCCAGCAGCCAAGATTTCGGGCTGAGTGGCTACACCTTC. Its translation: CASSQDFGLSGYTF.

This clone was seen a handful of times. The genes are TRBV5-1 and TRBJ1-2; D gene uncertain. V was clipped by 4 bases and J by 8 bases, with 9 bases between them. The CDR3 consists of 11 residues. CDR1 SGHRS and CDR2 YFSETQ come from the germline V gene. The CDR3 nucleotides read TGCGCCAGCAGCCTAGACGGGGGCTACACCTTC. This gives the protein CASSLDGGYTF.

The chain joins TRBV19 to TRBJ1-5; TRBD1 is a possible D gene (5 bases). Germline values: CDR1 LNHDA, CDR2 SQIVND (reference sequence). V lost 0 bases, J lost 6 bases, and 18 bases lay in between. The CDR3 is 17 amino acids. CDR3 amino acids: CASSIDLGQGRAQPQHF. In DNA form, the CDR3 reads TGTGCCAGTAGTATAGATCTTGGCCAGGGAAGGGCTCAGCCCCAGCATTTT.